This paragraph covers one T cell receptor beta chain sequence. Its specific antigen is unknown. No clone much larger than this one lies a single base away; base qualities are absent. Peripheral blood CD8+ and CD4+ T cells from healthy donors, Susac syndrome patients and multiple sclerosis patients were profiled by high-throughput TCR beta sequencing. The multiple sclerosis controls were treatment-naive patients whose relapsing-remitting disease, either stable or active, fulfilled the revised McDonald criteria. Bulk CD8+ and CD4+ T cells were purified magnetically by negative isolation, whereas CD8+ TEMRA cells were enriched by FACS. Blood was drawn into EDTA tubes, processed within 24 hours, and PBMCs were isolated by density gradient centrifugation. PBMCs intended for TCR sequencing were cryopreserved in liquid nitrogen and thawed later in a water bath at 37 degrees C. The sorted or isolated CD4+, CD8+ and CD8+ TEMRA cells had a purity of 90% or higher.

RNA was extracted using the RNeasy kit, and about 0.5 to 1 ug of the RNA was reverse transcribed with random hexamers. The immunoSEQ multiplex PCR assay, which covers 54 Vbeta and 13 Jbeta segments, was used to amplify TCR beta CDR3 regions. PCR amplification bias was corrected by using a synthetic template baseline for primer optimization and computational correction. Turning to the authors' computational methods: Reads were annotated to V, D and J genes according to IMGT and were analyzed with immunoSEQ Analyzer, with only productive sequences retained. Clonality was calculated as one minus the Shannon entropy normalized by log2 of the number of productive unique sequences. For each patient and control, public and private clones were evaluated among the 100 most prevalent clones. Clones were defined as Susac-specific when absent from the healthy and MS cohorts, from over 950 published viral clones and from other ImmuneACCESS disease sequences. TCRdb cleaned the public reads at Q25 with fastp, built clones with MiXCR and kept in-frame beta chains. One record per CDR3 amino acid sequence lists the most common genes and DNA. What appears here as the V and J calls and clone size reflects TCRdb's work, not the paper's. The sample data list 150,000 to 200,000 distinct CDR3 sequences, and roughly 95% of these were observed just once. Almost 0.095% of the sample goes to the ten largest clones.

This record belongs to a study of CD8 T cells in Susac syndrome (dated by TCRdb to about 2019). A note on the overall study: Whether CD8+ T cell activation and differentiation in Susac syndrome was antigen driven was tested using repertoire sequencing.

CDR1 SGHRS and CDR2 YFSETQ were looked up in the germline V gene. Cut back by 1 base and 3 bases, the V and J ends lie 23 bases apart. The CDR3 has 18 amino acids, counting the end cysteine and phenylalanine. This entry keeps only the CDR3 DNA: 54 bases, framed from base 1. On the study overall, not on this receptor specifically: The TCR sequencing and HLA analysis was acknowledged to have included a relatively small number of individuals.

This clonotype was sampled from a human donor with multiple sclerosis. The V and J genes are TRBV5-1 and TRBJ2-7; the D gene cannot be resolved reliably. Sequencing was done on a sample of CD4+ T cells from PBMCs. The CDR3 sequence is CASSLFLSIRHSFYEQYF. The DNA sequence is as follows: TGCGCCAGCAGCTTGTTTCTCTCGATCCGACACAGTTTCTACGAGCAGTACTTC. Extended through the reference TRBV5-1 and TRBJ2-7 proteins, this CDR3 yields the full variable domain: KAGVTQTPRYLIKTRGQQVTLSCSPISGHRSVSWYQQTPGQGLQFLFEYFSETQRNKGNFPGRFSGRQFSNSRSEMNVSTLELGDSALYLCASSLFLSIRHSFYEQYFGPGTRLTVT.